This entry features one T cell receptor (beta chain) sequence. No antigen is known for it. No base-level quality is on record; no much larger clone is a single base apart. Each collaborating institution followed its own protocols to collect whole blood in K2EDTA tubes. For TCRbeta analysis, collaborator samples were shipped as frozen whole blood, as isolated PBMCs, or as DNA extracted from either sample type. The data are from a study of blood T cell repertoires in COVID-19 (TCRdb year 2020). Study-level background: The collaborator samples originated in the United States, Italy and Spain and spanned the acute and convalescent phases of COVID-19. A de-identified subject ID, COVID-19 status, age in years and sex were almost always included in the sample metadata. The dataset comprised deeply sampled blood TCRbeta repertoires from subjects exposed to, actively infected with, or recovered from COVID-19. Where available, HLA class I and class II types were obtained from metadata supplied by the sample provider rather than from assay-based typing. The samples were drawn from two sources: the first 160 participants of the ongoing ImmuneRACE study, and 1,000 to 1,500 subjects contributed by 6 global collaborators. The prospective study material was composed of cDNA or gDNA derived from T cells, B-cell-depleted T cells, or PBMCs. The repertoires were made available in a free public database intended to serve as a resource for research on the immune response to SARS-CoV-2.

TCRbeta CDR3 regions were amplified from genomic DNA by means of the immunoSEQ Assay, a bias-controlled multiplex PCR. From the authors' description of their analysis: Nucleated cell counts per sample were estimated from amplification of reference gene primers within the assay. To quantify the absolute abundance of each unique TCRbeta CDR3 rearrangement, sequence reads were collapsed and filtered. Productive Simpson clonality was computed per sample as the square root of Simpson's diversity index over productive rearrangements. The immuneACCESS repertoire file appears here via TCRdb, limited to in-frame rearrangements. These files lack a portion of the clones; in checked studies, under half of the deficit traces to unresolved V genes, and the cause of the others is not known. That table gives V, J and clone size, and the DNA gave D and trimming. The sample yields approximately 170,000 clones; about 90% were counted once. The leading ten clones occupy around 4% of the sample.

General study outcomes and caveats: The amount of clinical and demographic metadata varied by source and participant and was provided uncurated.

The CDR3 measures 15 amino acids from cysteine to phenylalanine. Kept here is only the CDR3 DNA, which spans 45 bases and is read in frame from base 1. Via the germline V gene (reference sequence), CDR1 is SEHNR and CDR2 FQNEAQ. V is cut by 6 bases and J by 5 bases, and the space between the germline ends is 19 bases. Material for sequencing was peripheral blood. The source of this sequence is a woman in her 70s with acute or convalescent COVID-19. The rearrangement joined TRBV7-9 to TRBJ1-2; a weak D assignment points to TRBD1 (6 bases agree). The CDR3 sequence is CASSPPGQTGYGYTF. The sequence in DNA is TGTGCCAGCAGTCCTCCCGGACAGACCGGTTATGGCTACACCTTC. The CDR3 plus the reference TRBV7-9 and TRBJ1-2 genes for the other parts give the full variable domain: DTGVSQNPRHKITKRGQNVTFRCDPISEHNRLYWYRQTLGQGPEFLTYFQNEAQLEKSRLLSDRFSAERPKGSFSTLEIQRTEQGDSAMYLCASSPPGQTGYGYTFGSGTRLTVV.